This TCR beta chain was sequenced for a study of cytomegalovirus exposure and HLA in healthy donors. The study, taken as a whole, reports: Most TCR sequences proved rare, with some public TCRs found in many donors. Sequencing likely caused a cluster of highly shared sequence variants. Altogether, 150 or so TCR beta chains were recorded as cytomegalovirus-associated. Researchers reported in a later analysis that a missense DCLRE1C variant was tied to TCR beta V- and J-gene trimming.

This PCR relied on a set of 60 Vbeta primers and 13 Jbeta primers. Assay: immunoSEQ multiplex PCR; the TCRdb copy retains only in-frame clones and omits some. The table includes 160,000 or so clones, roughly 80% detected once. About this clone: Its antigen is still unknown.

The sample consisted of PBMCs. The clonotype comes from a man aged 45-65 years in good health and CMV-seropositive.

The CDR3 loop is CALSGQTYEQYF. CDR3 sequence (DNA): TGTGCCTTATCGGGACAGACCTACGAGCAGTACTTC. V usage is TRBV30 and J usage is TRBJ2-7, with 7 positions matching TRBD1. Germline CDR1 GTSNPN, CDR2 SVGIG (reference sequence). CDR3 length: 12 residues. V was clipped by 7 bases and J by 2 bases; unmatched bases: 5. The variable domain in full, completed from reference TRBV30 and TRBJ2-7, reads SQTIHQWPATLVQPVGSPLSLECTVEGTSNPNLYWYRQAAGRGLQLLFYSVGIGQISSEVPQNLSASRPQDRQFILSSKKLLLSDSGFYLCALSGQTYEQYFGPGTRLTVT.